This T cell receptor (beta chain) emerged from a study of control samples from healthy donors and cancer patients (dated by TCRdb to the early 2020s). V is pared back by 0 bases and J by 1 base, with 9 bases lying between the germline termini. Inclusive of the bounding cysteine and phenylalanine, the CDR3 is 15 residues long. The entry retains the CDR3 DNA only, 45 bases that are in frame from base 1. The germline V gene specifies MNHEY as CDR1 and SVGAGI as CDR2. The library was made by the immunoSEQ multiplex PCR assay. TCRdb holds this immuneACCESS table with in-frame rearrangements only. Some clones are missing; in checked studies, unresolved V genes explain under half, and the rest has no known cause. Counted in this sample were 150,000 to 200,000 clones; around nine tenths of them appeared once. Of the sample, around 13% falls within the top ten clones. Points on this clone: The antigen it recognizes is unknown. Base qualities are missing; no much larger clone stands one base away.

Sequenced material: blood. Rearrangement joined TRBV6-5 to TRBJ2-5; a confident D gene designation cannot be given. The sequence was obtained from a man younger than 40 in good health. The nucleotides read TGTGCCAGCAGTTACTCAACTCCCGGCCAAGAGACCCAGTACTTC. Its product reads: CASSYSTPGQETQYF.